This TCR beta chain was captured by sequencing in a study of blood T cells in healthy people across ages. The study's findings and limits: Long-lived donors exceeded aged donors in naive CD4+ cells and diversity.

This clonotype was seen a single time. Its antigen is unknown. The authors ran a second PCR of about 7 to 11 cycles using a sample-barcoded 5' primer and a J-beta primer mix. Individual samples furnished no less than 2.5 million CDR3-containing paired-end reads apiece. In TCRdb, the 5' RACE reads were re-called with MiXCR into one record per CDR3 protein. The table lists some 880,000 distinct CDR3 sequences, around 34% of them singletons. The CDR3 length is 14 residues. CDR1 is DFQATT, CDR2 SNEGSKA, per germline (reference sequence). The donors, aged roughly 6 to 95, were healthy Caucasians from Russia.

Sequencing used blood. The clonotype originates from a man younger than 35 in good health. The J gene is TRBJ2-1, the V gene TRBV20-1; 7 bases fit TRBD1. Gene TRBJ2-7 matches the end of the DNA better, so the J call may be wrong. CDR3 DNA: TGCAGTGCTAGCAAAGGGGGCTCCTCGTTGGAGCAGTACTTC. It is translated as CSASKGGSSLEQYF.